A single TCR beta chain is shown here with its context. The antigen is not known. These data belong to a study of T cells after posttransplantation cyclophosphamide. The study, taken as a whole, reports: Donor CD8+ memory clones often dominated recipient blood repertoires at later times. TRB overlap between skin or GI tissue T cells and blood was limited. Recipient CMV seropositivity and CMV reactivation strongly tracked TRB clonality.

Data came from immunoSEQ multiplex PCR; TCRdb stores just in-frame clones and leaves some out. The sample shows tens of thousands of clones, roughly nine tenths of them seen only once. V lost 4 bases and J lost 1; bases outside the gene matches: 10. There are 17 residues in the CDR3. Germline loops: CDR1 SEHNR, CDR2 FQNEAQ (reference sequence). The naive gate required viable CD3+CD4+ or CD3+CD8+ cells with CCR7+CD45RA+CD45RO-CD95-CD27+CD28+ phenotype. On the day of bone marrow donation, the related graft donor provided peripheral blood. Sequencing was carried out using naive CD4+ T cells sorted from blood. The TCR comes from a man aged 30 to 45 in good health and a related stem cell transplant donor. The V gene is TRBV7-9, the J gene TRBJ2-1; 7 nucleotides line up with TRBD2. The chain's CDR3 is CASSYPTGGGSYNEQFF. In DNA, the CDR3 is TGTGCCAGCAGCTACCCCACGGGGGGAGGATCCTACAATGAGCAGTTCTTC.